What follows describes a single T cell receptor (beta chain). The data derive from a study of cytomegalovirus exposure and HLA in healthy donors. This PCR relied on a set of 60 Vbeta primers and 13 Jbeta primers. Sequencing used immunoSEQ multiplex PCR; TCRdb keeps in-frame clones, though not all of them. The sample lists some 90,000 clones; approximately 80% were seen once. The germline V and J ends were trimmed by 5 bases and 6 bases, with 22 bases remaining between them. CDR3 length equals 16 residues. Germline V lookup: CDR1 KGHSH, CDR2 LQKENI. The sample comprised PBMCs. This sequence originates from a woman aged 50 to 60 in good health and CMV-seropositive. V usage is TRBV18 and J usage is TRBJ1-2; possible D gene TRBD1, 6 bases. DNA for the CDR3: TGTGCCAGCTCATCGGCGGCGCACAGGGTGGGAGATGGCTACACCTTC. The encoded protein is CASSSAAHRVGDGYTF.